The 16 T cell receptor beta chains presented below share a single source sample, sequenced in a study of blood T cell repertoires in COVID-19. Sequenced by immunoSEQ multiplex PCR; TCRdb stores in-frame clones only, minus some. The table lists approximately 260,000 clones, about nine tenths of them singletons, with 2% to 2.5% in the top ten. The sample taken for sequencing was peripheral blood. The receptors here all came from a man aged 45 to 65 with acute or convalescent COVID-19.

The V gene is TRBV5-1, the J gene TRBJ2-1; possibly TRBD2 for D (5 bases). The CDR3 has 15 amino acids. Germline V gives CDR1 SGHRS, CDR2 YFSETQ. The germline V and J ends were trimmed by 0 bases and 4 bases, with 11 bases remaining between them. The CDR3 nucleotides are TGCGCCAGCAGCTTGGAAAGCGGACTTTACAATGAGCAGTTCTTC. This gives the protein CASSLESGLYNEQFF. The whole variable domain, remainder taken from reference TRBV5-1 and TRBJ2-1, is KAGVTQTPRYLIKTRGQQVTLSCSPISGHRSVSWYQQTPGQGLQFLFEYFSETQRNKGNFPGRFSGRQFSNSRSEMNVSTLELGDSALYLCASSLESGLYNEQFFGPGTRLTVL.

The J gene is TRBJ2-3, the V gene TRBV15; D perhaps matches TRBD2 (5 bases). V lost 4 bases and J lost 2, with 10 bases in between. From germline, CDR1 is LNHNV and CDR2 YYDKDF (reference sequence). The CDR3 consists of 14 residues. This CDR3 is CATSTIGNTDTQYF. CDR3 coding DNA: TGTGCCACCAGCACAATCGGGAACACAGATACGCAGTATTTT.

Concerning this clone: Other DNA sequences from this sample encode an identical CDR3 as well. This CDR3 is CASRTSGYNEQFF. The CDR3 bases are TGTGCCAGCCGGACTAGTGGCTACAATGAGCAGTTCTTC. V and J are TRBV6-5 and TRBJ2-1, with 7 bases matching TRBD2. The germline V gene encodes CDR1 MNHEY and CDR2 SVGAGI. V dropped 8 bases and J dropped 3; count of bases not matched to a gene: 4. This CDR3 has 13 amino acids.

This chain joins TRBV11-3 and TRBJ2-1, with 7 bases fitting TRBD2. V lost 5 bases to trimming and J lost 6 bases; unmatched junction nucleotides: 10. The CDR3 consists of 15 residues. CDR1 and CDR2 (germline): SGHNT, YENEEA. CDR3 nucleotides: TGTGCCAGCAGCCCCCTCGTCGGGGAGGGCAATGAGCAGTTCTTC. It specifies CASSPLVGEGNEQFF.

The J gene is TRBJ1-4, the V gene TRBV30; no clear D. This CDR3 has 14 amino acids. The germline V and J ends were trimmed by 0 bases and 2 bases, with 7 bases remaining between them. Germline lookup yields CDR1 GTSNPN and CDR2 SVGIG (reference sequence). The CDR3 DNA follows: TGTGCCTGGAGTGTAGCAATCACTAATGAAAAACTGTTTTTT. Residues: CAWSVAITNEKLFF.

This clone has more than one count but fewer than ten. The genes are TRBV6-4 and TRBJ1-1, with TRBD1 matching over 7 bases. The ends lost 0 bases at V and 1 base at J; junction bases unmatched: 11. Germline loops: CDR1 MRHNA, CDR2 SNTAGT. This CDR3 has 18 amino acids. CDR3 DNA sequence: TGTGCCAGCAGTGACTCGATAGGGGGCGTAGATGGGAACACTGAAGCTTTCTTT. Translation: CASSDSIGGVDGNTEAFF.

V is TRBV10-3 and J is TRBJ2-7; 7 bases map to TRBD2. V shed 8 bases, J shed 6 bases, and the junction held 4 bases outside the gene matches. The germline CDR1 and CDR2 sequences are ENHRY and SYGVKD. CDR3 length: 11 amino acids. The DNA for the CDR3 is TGTGCCATCGCCAGGGAGGGCGAGCAGTACTTC. This encodes CAIAREGEQYF.

This clone turned up a few times. The CDR3 DNA reads as TGTGCCAGCAGCTTAGTAAGGGACAGGGGAGTAGAGACCCAGTACTTC. It yields the protein CASSLVRDRGVETQYF. The genes are TRBV7-8 and TRBJ2-5; TRBD1 matches at 10 bases. Germline V lookup: CDR1 SGHVS, CDR2 FQNEAQ. The CDR3 loop spans 16 amino acids. V gave up 1 base and J gave up 4 bases; unmatched junction bases: 6.

CDR3 amino acids: CAISEPGDEKLFF. The DNA for the CDR3 is TGTGCCATCAGTGAGCCGGGGGATGAAAAACTGTTTTTT. The chain recombines TRBV10-3 with TRBJ1-4; D may be TRBD1 (5 bases). This CDR3 has 13 amino acids. Germline CDR1 ENHRY, CDR2 SYGVKD. V was trimmed by 2 bases and J by 6 bases, leaving 7 bases between them.

In this sample, this clone turned up once. CDR3 nucleotide sequence: TGTGCCAGCAGCTTACTGTACAATGAGCAGTTCTTC. It codes for CASSLLYNEQFF. The chain carries TRBV7-9 and TRBJ2-1; no clear D. This CDR3 spans 12 amino acids. V was clipped by 2 bases and J by 4 bases, with 3 bases between them. The germline V gene has CDR1 SEHNR and CDR2 FQNEAQ (reference sequence).

The chain combines TRBV7-9 with TRBJ1-5; no clear D gene. This CDR3 comprises 16 residues. In germline, CDR1 is SEHNR, CDR2 FQNEAQ (reference sequence). V was pared by 1 base and J by 0 bases, with 10 bases between. The CDR3 loop reads CASSLGLGGSNQPQHF. The CDR3 nucleotides read TGTGCCAGCAGCTTAGGCCTTGGAGGTAGCAATCAGCCCCAGCATTTT.

This clone was observed once. The chain is built from TRBV19 and TRBJ1-4; 7 bases match TRBD1. The CDR3 runs 16 residues. The V gene end was trimmed by 8 bases and the J gene end by 0 bases; junction bases not matched to a gene: 9. Germline V gives CDR1 LNHDA, CDR2 SQIVND (reference sequence). The CDR3 loop reads CASGGGGAATNEKLFF. CDR3 DNA sequence: TGTGCCAGTGGAGGAGGGGGCGCGGCAACTAATGAAAAACTGTTTTTT.

The chain combines TRBV3-1 (or the pseudogene TRBV3-2) with TRBJ2-2, with TRBD2 matching 13 bases. The CDR3 has 19 residues. With V trimmed by 4 bases and J by 1 base, 9 bases remained unmatched. Germline CDR1 reads LGHDT; CDR2 reads YNNKEL (reference sequence). This CDR3 is CASSPLLAGGPGNTGELFF. In DNA, the CDR3 is TGTGCCAGCAGCCCCCTACTAGCGGGGGGGCCCGGGAACACCGGGGAGCTGTTTTTT.

This clone was recorded many times. This chain uses TRBV18 with TRBJ2-1; 7 nucleotides line up with TRBD1. This CDR3 is 16 amino acids long. Germline V gene lookup returns CDR1 KGHSH and CDR2 LQKENI. V was pared by 5 bases and J by 1 base, with 8 bases of the junction left unmatched. The CDR3, as DNA: TGTGCCAGCTCATACGACAGGGTAGTTTCCTACAATGAGCAGTTCTTC. Its protein product is CASSYDRVVSYNEQFF. Supplemented by reference TRBV18 and TRBJ2-1, the full variable domain reads NAGVMQNPRHLVRRRGQEARLRCSPMKGHSHVYWYRQLPEEGLKFMVYLQKENIIDESGMPKERFSAEFPKEGPSILRIQQVVRGDSAAYFCASSYDRVVSYNEQFFGPGTRLTVL.

The chain carries TRBV19 and TRBJ1-6, with TRBD1 as a possible D gene (5 bases). Trimming removed 4 bases from V and 8 bases from J, with 18 bases in between. CDR1 and CDR2 from the germline V gene are LNHDA and SQIVND (reference sequence). This CDR3 has 16 residues. In DNA form, the CDR3 reads TGTGCCAGTAGTAGTGGAGGGGCAAGAGTAGATTCACCCCTCCACTTT. Protein product: CASSSGGARVDSPLHF.

V and J are TRBV2 and TRBJ1-4; D may be TRBD1 (5 bases). The V and J ends lost 10 bases and 1 base respectively, with 10 bases between them. This CDR3 is 13 amino acids long. CDR1 is SNHLY and CDR2 is FYNNEI in the germline V gene. The CDR3 protein is CATAGRTNEKLFF. In DNA, the CDR3 is TGTGCCACCGCAGGGCGAACTAATGAAAAACTGTTTTTT.